A selection of T cell receptor beta chains follows, all from one sample in a study of T-cell reconstitution after alpha-beta-depleted transplantation in children. TCRdb analysed the PCR reads with MiXCR anew, one entry per CDR3 protein. The sample contains approximately 150,000 distinct CDR3 sequences, around 9% of which appear only once. This material consisted of PBMCs, mostly from graft donor cells, taken 180 days after TCRalphabeta/CD19-depleted stem cell transplant. Receptors originate from a female patient aged 2-15 years who had a stem cell transplant for congenital amegakaryocytic thrombocytopenia, so the T cells may come from the graft donor. Each CDR3 is given with its conserved first and last residue.

v_gene	j_gene	CDR3aa
TRBV9	TRBJ2-3	CASSVGPGGGTDTQYF
TRBV20-1	TRBJ2-7	CSALHGSSYEQYF
TRBV27	TRBJ2-7	CASKRQGASYEQYF
TRBV12-3/TRBV12-4	TRBJ2-4	CASSRGGPAKNIQYF
TRBV19	TRBJ2-1	CASIGTSGNNEQFF
TRBV5-1	TRBJ2-5	CASRYEETQYF
TRBV28	TRBJ1-3	CASFPGDLRGSGNTIYF
TRBV20-1	TRBJ2-1	CSAATSSYNEQFF
TRBV28	TRBJ1-1	CASSLAREEAFF
TRBV20-1	TRBJ2-1	CSARGWGLGGAGNEQFF
TRBV12-3/TRBV12-4	TRBJ2-2	CASSLYGIGNTGELFF
TRBV2	TRBJ1-2	CANPVYGYTF
TRBV5-1	TRBJ2-7	CASSLVGGSFYEQYF
TRBV20-1	TRBJ2-3	CSASGAGAGETDTQYF
TRBV20-1	TRBJ2-5	CSARRGGTAQETQYF
TRBV5-1	TRBJ2-3	CASSFYLAGAGLSTDTQYF
TRBV20-1	TRBJ2-7	CSAIGINAYEQYF
TRBV5-4	TRBJ2-1	CASSLRRTYLSSYNEQFF
TRBV7-3	TRBJ2-7	CASGPAWEGSYEQYF
TRBV20-1	TRBJ2-5	CSGSRGETQYF
TRBV21-1	TRBJ2-5	CASSKGVIRDLQETQYF
TRBV7-6	TRBJ1-4	CASSLAGVDEKLFF
TRBV5-1	TRBJ1-5	CASSPWGQEGNQPQHF
TRBV5-1	TRBJ2-3	CASNTGGKDTQYF
TRBV5-1	TRBJ2-3	CASSLVLLGDTQYF
TRBV3-1	TRBJ1-1	CASSQDPMTGVGTEAFF
TRBV3-1	TRBJ2-3	CASSQARKTQYF
TRBV12-3/TRBV12-4	TRBJ2-3	CASRPTGPDTQYF
TRBV20-1	TRBJ1-2	CSAVGYGYTF
TRBV20-1	TRBJ2-3	CSAQRMGGGDTQYF
TRBV20-1	TRBJ2-7	CSASKGREYEQYF
TRBV20-1	TRBJ2-3	CSAILRFTDTQYF
TRBV15	TRBJ2-3	CASRDLLLDADTQYF
TRBV5-1	TRBJ2-1	CASSFGQDNEQFF